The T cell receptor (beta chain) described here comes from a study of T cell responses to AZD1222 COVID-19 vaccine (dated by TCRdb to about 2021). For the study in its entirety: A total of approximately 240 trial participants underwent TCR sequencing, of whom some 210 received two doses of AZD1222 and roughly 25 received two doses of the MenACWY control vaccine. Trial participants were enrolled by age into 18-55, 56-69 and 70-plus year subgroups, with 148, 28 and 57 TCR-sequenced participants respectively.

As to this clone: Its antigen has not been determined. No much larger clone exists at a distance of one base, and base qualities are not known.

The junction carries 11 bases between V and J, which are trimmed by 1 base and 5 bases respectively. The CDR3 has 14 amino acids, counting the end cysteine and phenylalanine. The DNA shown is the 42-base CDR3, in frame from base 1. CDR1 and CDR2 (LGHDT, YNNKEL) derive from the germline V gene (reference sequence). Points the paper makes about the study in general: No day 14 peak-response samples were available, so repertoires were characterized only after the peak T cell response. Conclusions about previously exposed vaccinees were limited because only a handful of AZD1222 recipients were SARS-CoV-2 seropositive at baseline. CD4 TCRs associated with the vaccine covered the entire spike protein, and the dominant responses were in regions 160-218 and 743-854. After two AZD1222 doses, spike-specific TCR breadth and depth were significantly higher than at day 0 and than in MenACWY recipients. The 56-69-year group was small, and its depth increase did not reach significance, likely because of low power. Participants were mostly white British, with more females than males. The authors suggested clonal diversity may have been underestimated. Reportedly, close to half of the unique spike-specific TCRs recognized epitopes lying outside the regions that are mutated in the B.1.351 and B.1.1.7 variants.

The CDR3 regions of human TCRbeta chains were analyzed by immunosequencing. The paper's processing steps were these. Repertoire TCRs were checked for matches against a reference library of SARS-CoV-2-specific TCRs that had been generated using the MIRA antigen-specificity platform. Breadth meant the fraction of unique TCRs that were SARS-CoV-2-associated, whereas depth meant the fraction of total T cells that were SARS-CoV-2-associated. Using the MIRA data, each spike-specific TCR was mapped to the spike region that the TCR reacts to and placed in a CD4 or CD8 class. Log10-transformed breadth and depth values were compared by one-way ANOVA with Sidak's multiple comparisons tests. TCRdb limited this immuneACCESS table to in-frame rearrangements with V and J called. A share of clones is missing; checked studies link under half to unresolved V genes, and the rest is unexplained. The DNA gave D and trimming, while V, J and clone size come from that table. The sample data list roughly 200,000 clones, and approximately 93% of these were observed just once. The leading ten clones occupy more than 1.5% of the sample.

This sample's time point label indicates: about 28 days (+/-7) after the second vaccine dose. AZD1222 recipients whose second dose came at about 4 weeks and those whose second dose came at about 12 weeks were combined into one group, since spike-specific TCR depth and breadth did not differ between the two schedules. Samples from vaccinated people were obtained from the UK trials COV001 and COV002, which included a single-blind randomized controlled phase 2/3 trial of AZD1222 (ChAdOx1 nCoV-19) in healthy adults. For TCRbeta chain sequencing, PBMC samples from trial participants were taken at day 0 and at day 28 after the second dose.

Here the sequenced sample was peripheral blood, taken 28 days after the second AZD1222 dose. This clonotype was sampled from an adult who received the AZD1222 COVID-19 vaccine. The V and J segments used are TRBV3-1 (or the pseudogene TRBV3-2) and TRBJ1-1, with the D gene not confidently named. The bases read TGTGCCAGCAGCCAAGGGGGATTGGGGACTGAAGCTTTCTTT. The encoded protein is CASSQGGLGTEAFF.